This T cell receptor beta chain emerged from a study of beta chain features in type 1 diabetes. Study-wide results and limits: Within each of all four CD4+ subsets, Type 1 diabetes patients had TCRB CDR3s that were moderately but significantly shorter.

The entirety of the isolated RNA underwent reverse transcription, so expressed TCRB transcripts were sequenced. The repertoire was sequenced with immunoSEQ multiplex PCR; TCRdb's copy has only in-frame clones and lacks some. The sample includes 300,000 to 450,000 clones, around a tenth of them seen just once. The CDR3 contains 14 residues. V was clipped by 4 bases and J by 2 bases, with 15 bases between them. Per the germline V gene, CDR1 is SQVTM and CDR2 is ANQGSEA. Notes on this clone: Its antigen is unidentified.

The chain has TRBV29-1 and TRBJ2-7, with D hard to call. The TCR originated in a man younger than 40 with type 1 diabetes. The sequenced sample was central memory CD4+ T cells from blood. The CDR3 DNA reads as TGCAGCGTTGGTCACGCCGGACGGACCTACGAGCAGTACTTC. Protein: CSVGHAGRTYEQYF.